This T cell receptor beta chain was identified during a study of T-cell memory formation after mild COVID-19. For the study at large: Largely donor-specific TCR clusters were found. Findings and limits, study-wide: Some clones that responded were present in memory (sampled pre-infection), which suggests cross-reactive memory joined. Clones that contracted clustered mainly in CM and EM if CD4+ and in EMRA if CD8+.

In TCRdb, the 5' RACE reads were re-called with MiXCR into one record per CDR3 protein. This sample has 250,000 to 350,000 distinct CDR3 sequences, with around 15% found just once. The sample holds many counts of this clonotype. Its target is unknown. CDR1 and CDR2 (germline): MGHRA, YSYEKL. Trimming removed 0 bases at V and 7 bases at J, with 10 bases between. The CDR3 runs to 14 residues. Sequencing was done on a sample of PBMCs or a T cell subset sorted from them (not recorded which). The gene calls are TRBV4-1 and TRBJ2-4; D is unresolved. The receptor's source is a man younger than 35 who had mild COVID-19 (a few samples of this study predate the infection). Cell type and time point are not known. This chain's CDR3 is CASSQDVAGNIQYF. In nucleotides, the CDR3 is TGCGCCAGCAGCCAAGATGTGGCTGGGAACATTCAGTACTTC.